The rows below give T cell receptor beta chains drawn from one sample of a study of blood T cell repertoires in COVID-19. Here immunoSEQ multiplex PCR was the method, and the copy in TCRdb shows in-frame clones only, minus some. This table holds about 270,000 clones, under 95% found once. The material sequenced was PBMCs or T cells enriched from blood (not recorded which). The receptors here all came from a woman in her forties with acute COVID-19. CDR3s include the opening cysteine and the closing phenylalanine or tryptophan. Fields, in order: J gene, CDR3 length, V gene, clone size, D gene, CDR3 protein, CDR3 DNA. The D gene is left open where the match is weak. Clone size is not always given. Where it is, it says once, few, many or a class for expanded clones.

>TRBJ2-3|14|TRBV7-9|NA|NA
CASSLREVTDTQYF
TGTGCCAGCAGCCTACGAGAAGTCACAGATACGCAGTATTTT
>TRBJ1-1|13|TRBV5-4|NA|NA
CASSLGRTTEAFF
TGTGCCAGCAGCTTGGGGAGGACCACTGAAGCTTTCTTT
>TRBJ1-4|13|TRBV18|NA|NA
CASSPTANEKLFF
TGTGCCAGCTCCCCTACGGCTAATGAAAAACTGTTTTTT
>TRBJ2-2|13|TRBV19|NA|NA
CASSIAGYGELFF
TGTGCCAGTAGTATAGCGGGATACGGGGAGCTGTTTTTT
>TRBJ2-1|15|TRBV5-1|NA|NA
CASSLDTGFHNEQFF
TGCGCCAGCAGCTTGGATACGGGGTTTCACAATGAGCAGTTCTTC
>TRBJ2-1|15|TRBV6-5|NA|TRBD2
CASSTGLASYNEQFF
TGTGCCAGCAGTACGGGACTAGCCTCCTACAATGAGCAGTTCTTC
>TRBJ2-7|14|TRBV18|NA|TRBD2
CASSLGTSAYEQYF
TGTGCCAGCTCACTGGGGACTAGCGCCTACGAGCAGTACTTC
>TRBJ2-7|14|TRBV10-2|NA|NA
CASNQGSLSYEQYF
TGCGCCAGCAACCAGGGATCCCTCTCCTACGAGCAGTACTTC
>TRBJ2-2|16|TRBV4-3|NA|TRBD2
CASSPGGVRGTGELFF
TGCGCCAGCAGCCCGGGGGGAGTGAGGGGAACCGGGGAGCTGTTTTTT
>TRBJ1-2|13|TRBV28|NA|NA
CASSRRGTYGYTF
TGTGCCAGCAGCCGGCGGGGGACCTATGGCTACACCTTC
>TRBJ1-2|14|TRBV3-1/TRBV3-2|few|NA
CASSQWGENYGYTF
TGTGCCAGCAGCCAATGGGGAGAGAACTATGGCTACACCTTC
>TRBJ2-1|18|TRBV18|NA|NA
CASSLQNPMRAPYNEQFF
TGTGCCAGCTCACTCCAAAACCCAATGAGGGCTCCCTACAATGAGCAGTTCTTC
>TRBJ1-1|14|TRBV5-4|NA|TRBD1
CASSPDRGYTEAFF
TGTGCCAGCAGCCCGGACAGGGGGTACACTGAAGCTTTCTTT